The 8 T cell receptor beta chains in this list originate from one sample, sequenced in a study of blood T cell repertoires in COVID-19. TCRdb's table, derived via immunoSEQ multiplex PCR, lists solely in-frame clones and lacks some. Of around 90,000 clones in the sample, 85% to 95% were seen once. Sample: peripheral blood. The origin of the receptors is a woman aged 60-75 years with active COVID-19.

The chain employs TRBV2 and TRBJ2-3; a possible D gene is TRBD2 (5 bases). This CDR3 has 12 amino acids. Germline values: CDR1 SNHLY, CDR2 FYNNEI. Trimming removed 5 bases at V and 6 bases at J, with 9 bases between. Written as DNA, the CDR3 is TGTGCCAGCAGTAGTCGAGGGGATACGCAGTATTTT. This encodes CASSSRGDTQYF.

As concerns this clone: One end of the junction does not line up with germline, which may come from a read error. The rearrangement joins TRBV6-6 to TRBJ1-5; 9 bases fit TRBD1. CDR1 and CDR2 from the germline V gene are MNHNY and SVGAGI (reference sequence). The CDR3 is 13 residues long. This chain's CDR3 is CASSLDRGAFWNF. The CDR3, as DNA: TGTGCCAGCAGTCTGGACAGGGGCGCCTTCTGGAATTTT.

The chain joins TRBV7-8 to TRBJ1-1; TRBD1 agrees at 7 bases. The CDR3 is made up of 13 amino acids. Per germline, CDR1 SGHVS and CDR2 FQNEAQ. With V trimmed by 0 bases and J by 6 bases, 1 base remained unmatched. CDR3 coding DNA: TGTGCCAGCAGCTTAGCAACAGGGGCTGAAGCTTTCTTT. Translating gives CASSLATGAEAFF.

V gene TRBV28 combines with J gene TRBJ2-7; D is possibly TRBD1 (6 bases). Germline V gene data show CDR1 as MDHEN and CDR2 as SYDVKM. Trimming took off 5 bases at V and 5 bases at J, with 16 bases between the two ends. CDR3 length equals 14 residues. The CDR3: CASSPTTGSDEQYF. DNA of the CDR3: TGTGCCAGCAGTCCGACGACAGGATCTGACGAGCAGTACTTC.

The rearrangement joins TRBV5-1 to TRBJ2-3; the D gene is possibly TRBD2 (6 bases). The V and J ends lost 3 bases and 3 bases respectively, with 11 bases between them. CDR3 size: 14 residues. Germline-derived CDR1 and CDR2 are SGHRS and YFSETQ. Written as DNA, the CDR3 is TGCGCCAGCAGCTCCGGACGGGAGACAGATACGCAGTATTTT. Amino acids: CASSSGRETDTQYF.

V and J are TRBV18 and TRBJ1-2, with a tentative D call TRBD1 (6 bases). The germline CDR1 and CDR2 sequences are KGHSH and LQKENI. Trimming shortened V by 0 bases and J by 4 bases, and 15 bases separated the two germline ends. This CDR3 contains 16 residues. In DNA, the CDR3 is TGTGCCAGCTCACCACCCACAGGGTCGGTAGGCTATGGCTACACCTTC. Protein product: CASSPPTGSVGYGYTF.

In this sample, this clone turned up once. The V gene is TRBV7-2, the J gene TRBJ2-4; the match to TRBD2 covers 8 bases. The CDR3 sequence is 15 residues long. J lost 0 bases, V lost 5 bases, and 3 bases had no gene match. Germline V gives CDR1 SGHTA, CDR2 FQGNSA. CDR3 region: CASSHGGVAKNIQYF. In DNA, the CDR3 is TGTGCCAGCAGCCACGGGGGGGTAGCCAAAAACATTCAGTACTTC.

The V call is TRBV6-6, the J call TRBJ2-5, with unresolved D. This CDR3 spans 12 amino acids. With 7 bases removed from V and 1 base from J, the gap between germline ends came to 7 bases. Germline lookup yields CDR1 MNHNY and CDR2 SVGAGI (reference sequence). CDR3 region: CASMELQETQYF. CDR3 DNA sequence: TGTGCCAGCATGGAGCTCCAAGAGACCCAGTACTTC.